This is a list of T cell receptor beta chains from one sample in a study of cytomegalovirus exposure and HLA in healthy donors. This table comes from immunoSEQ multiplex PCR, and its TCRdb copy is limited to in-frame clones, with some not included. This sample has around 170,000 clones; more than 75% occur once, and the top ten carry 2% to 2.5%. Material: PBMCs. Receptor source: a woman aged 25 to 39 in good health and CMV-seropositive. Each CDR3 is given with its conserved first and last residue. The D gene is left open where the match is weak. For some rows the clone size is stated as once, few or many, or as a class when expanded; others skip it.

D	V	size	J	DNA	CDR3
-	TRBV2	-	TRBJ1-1	TGTGCCAGCAGTGTTGCAGGGGATAAAGCTTTCTTT	CASSVAGDKAFF
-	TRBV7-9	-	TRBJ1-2	TGTGCCAGCAGCTTTAAGCCTAACTATGGCTACACCTTC	CASSFKPNYGYTF
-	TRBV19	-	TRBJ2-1	TGTGCCAGTAGTAGTCAGGGGCGGAGCTCCTACAATGAGCAGTTCTTC	CASSSQGRSSYNEQFF
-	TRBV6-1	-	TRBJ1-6	TGTGCCAGCAGTACCGACGGGGGGGATAATTCACCCCTCCACTTT	CASSTDGGDNSPLHF
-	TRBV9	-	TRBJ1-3	TGTGCCAGCAGCCCTGAGGGACATTACTCTGGAAACACCATATATTTT	CASSPEGHYSGNTIYF
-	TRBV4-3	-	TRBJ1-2	TGCGCCAGCAGCCAATCACGCGGGATTCTTGGCTACACCTTC	CASSQSRGILGYTF
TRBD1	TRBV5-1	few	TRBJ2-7	TGCGCCAGCAGCGTCTACAGGGGCGACGAGCAGTACTTC	CASSVYRGDEQYF
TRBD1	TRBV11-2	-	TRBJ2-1	TGTGCCAGCAGCTCTCTAGGGACAGGAGACAATGAGCAGTTCTTC	CASSSLGTGDNEQFF
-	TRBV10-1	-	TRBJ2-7	TGCGCCAGCAGCCGGGACACAGACAGCAACGAGCAGTACTTC	CASSRDTDSNEQYF
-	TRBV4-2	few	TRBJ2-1	TGTGCCAGCAGCCAAGGGGGCGTGTACAATGAGCAGTTCTTC	CASSQGGVYNEQFF
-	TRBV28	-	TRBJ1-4	TGTGCCAGCAGTCTCCAGGGAGGGGCTAATGAAAAACTGTTTTTT	CASSLQGGANEKLFF
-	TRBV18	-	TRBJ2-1	TGTGCCAGCTCACCTTCCCGGGGTAGTTTGGCCCCGGTGGTCTTC	CASSPSRGSLAPVVF
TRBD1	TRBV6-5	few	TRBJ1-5	TGTGCCAGCAGTCGTCCTCAGGGGGGTCAGCCCCAGCATTTT	CASSRPQGGQPQHF
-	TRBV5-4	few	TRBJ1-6	TGTGCCACCCGGGGGGCCGGTAATTCACCCCTCCACTTT	CATRGAGNSPLHF
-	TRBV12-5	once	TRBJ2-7	TGTGCTAGTGGTTTCGCCCAGGACGAGCAGTACTTC	CASGFAQDEQYF
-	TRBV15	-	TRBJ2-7	TGTGCCACCAGCAAGGTCGTGACCGGGGGTTCCGAGCAGTACTTC	CATSKVVTGGSEQYF
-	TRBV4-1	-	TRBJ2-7	TGCGCCAGCAGCCAGGTCCAATTTCAGGGATACGAGCAGTACTTC	CASSQVQFQGYEQYF
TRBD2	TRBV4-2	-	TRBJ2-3	TGTGCCAGCAGCCAAGCCCCTTCAGCGGGGGCCTCAGATACGCAGTATTTT	CASSQAPSAGASDTQYF
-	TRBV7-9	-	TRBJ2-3	TGTGCCAGCAGCTCGTGGGCCACAGTTGTAGATACGCAGTATTTT	CASSSWATVVDTQYF
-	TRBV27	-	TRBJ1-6	TGTGCCAGCAGTTTATCTTGGACAGCTCTCCGGCCATCACCCCTCCACTTT	CASSLSWTALRPSPLHF
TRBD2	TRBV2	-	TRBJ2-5	TGTGCCAGCAGGCTTCTACGGGGGGGCGGCGACGTTGGAGAGACCCAGTACTTC	CASRLLRGGGDVGETQYF
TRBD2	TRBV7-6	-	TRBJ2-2	TGTGCCAGCAGCTTAAGGCTAGCGGCGAACACCGGGGAGCTGTTTTTT	CASSLRLAANTGELFF
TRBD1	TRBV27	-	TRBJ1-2	TGTGCCAGCAGTTTATCGGGACAGAACTATGGCTACACCTTC	CASSLSGQNYGYTF
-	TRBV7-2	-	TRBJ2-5	TGTGCCAGCAGCTCCGGGACTGGGCGGAAGACCCAGTACTTC	CASSSGTGRKTQYF
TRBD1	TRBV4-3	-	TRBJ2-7	TGCGCCAGCAGCCGTCCGAGGGGACAGGGGTCGTACGAGCAGTACTTC	CASSRPRGQGSYEQYF
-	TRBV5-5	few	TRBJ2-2	TGTGCCAGCAGCGTGGAGAGGACCGGGGAGCTGTTTTTT	CASSVERTGELFF
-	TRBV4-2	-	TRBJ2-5	TGTGCCAGCAGCCACCCCTTTATGAAGGGCGGGGAAGGTGCGGCGAGGGAGACCCAGTACTTC	CASSHPFMKGGEGAARETQYF
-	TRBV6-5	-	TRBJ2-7	TGTGCCAGCAAGGTCGCGCGGGGGCAATCCTACGAGCAGTACTTC	CASKVARGQSYEQYF
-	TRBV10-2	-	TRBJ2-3	TGCGCCAGCAGTGACCTGGGGGCGGCAGATACGCAGTATTTT	CASSDLGAADTQYF
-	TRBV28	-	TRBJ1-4	TGTGCCAGCAAGAGTAGAAAAGCAACTAATGAAAAACTGTTTTTT	CASKSRKATNEKLFF
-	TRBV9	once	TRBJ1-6	TGTGCCAGCAGCGTAGGGCGGGGGAGTAAGTCACCCCTCCACTTT	CASSVGRGSKSPLHF
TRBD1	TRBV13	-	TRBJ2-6	TGTGCCAGCAGCTTCCCGCCTTACAGGGGGATTAGCTCTGGGGCCAACGGCCTGACTTTC	CASSFPPYRGISSGANGLTF
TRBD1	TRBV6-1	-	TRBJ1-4	TGTGCCAGCAGTGAGACAGGGGGCGTTGGAGAAAAACTGTTTTTT	CASSETGGVGEKLFF
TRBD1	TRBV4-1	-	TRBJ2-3	TGCGCCAGCAGCAACCAACAGGGGGCCACAGATACGCAGTATTTT	CASSNQQGATDTQYF
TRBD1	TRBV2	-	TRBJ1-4	TGTGCCAGCAGCGCTGACAGGGGGAGTGAAAAACTGTTTTTT	CASSADRGSEKLFF
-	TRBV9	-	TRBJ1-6	TGTGCCAGCAGCCCGCGTTGGGGAGTTGGTAATTCACCCCTCCACTTT	CASSPRWGVGNSPLHF
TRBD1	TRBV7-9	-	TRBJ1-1	TGTGCCAGCAGCTTAGTAGGGGGCGCCTCCACTGAAGCTTTCTTT	CASSLVGGASTEAFF
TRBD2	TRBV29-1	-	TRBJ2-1	TGCAGCGCCTCTAGCGGGGGGATCAATGAGCAGTTCTTC	CSASSGGINEQFF
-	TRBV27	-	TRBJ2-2	TGTGCCAGCAGCTACGGGCGAAGCGGGACCGGGGAGCTGTTTTTT	CASSYGRSGTGELFF
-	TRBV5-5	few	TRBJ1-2	TGTGCCAGCAGCCCCGTCTGGGCGAGGGGAGGTGGCTACACCTTC	CASSPVWARGGGYTF
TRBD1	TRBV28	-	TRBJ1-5	TGTGCCGAGGGGACAGGGGGACAGCCCCAGCATTTT	CAEGTGGQPQHF
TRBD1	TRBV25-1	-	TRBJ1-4	TGTGCCAGCAGTCTTGGACAGGGGGGTAATGAAAAACTGTTTTTT	CASSLGQGGNEKLFF
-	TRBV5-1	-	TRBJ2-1	TGCGCCAGCAGCTTGGCACAGGAACCCTACAATGAGCAGTTCTTC	CASSLAQEPYNEQFF
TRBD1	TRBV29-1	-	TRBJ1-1	TGCAGCGCGGGACAGTCTACTGAAGCTTTCTTT	CSAGQSTEAFF
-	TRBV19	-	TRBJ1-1	TGTGCTAGTAGTATATTGGGGGGGTTTGCTTTCTTT	CASSILGGFAFF
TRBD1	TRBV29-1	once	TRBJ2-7	TGCAGCGTGGGGACAGGGGGAAACGAGCAGTACTTC	CSVGTGGNEQYF
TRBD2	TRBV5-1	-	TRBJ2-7	TGCGCCAGCAGCTTGAACCGTGAGCGGGGGGCGCGGTACGAGCAGTACTTC	CASSLNRERGARYEQYF
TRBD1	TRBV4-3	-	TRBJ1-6	TGCGCCAGCAGCCAAGACGGACAGGGGGCAGCTTATAATTCACCCCTCCACTTT	CASSQDGQGAAYNSPLHF